These 17 T cell receptor beta chains came from one sample sequenced in a study of identical twins' blood T cells (dated by TCRdb to 2013 to 2014). Library construction relied on 5' RACE. TCRdb lists the instrument as Illumina Genome Analyzer IIx. Starting from the raw public reads, TCRdb applied fastp trimming at Q25, assembled clones with MiXCR and retained in-frame beta chains. Identical CDR3 proteins give one entry, which carries the most common genes and DNA. The sample contains 300,000 to 450,000 distinct CDR3 sequences, under 30% of them found a single time. The ten largest make up 6.1% of the sample. Sequences were obtained from PBMCs. The receptors originated from a woman aged 18 to 55 in good health.

The chain is built from TRBV6-5 and TRBJ1-5, with 7 bases lining up with TRBD1. Trimming took 0 bases from V and 9 from J; bases not matched to a gene: 8. The CDR3 sequence is 15 residues long. Germline V gene data show CDR1 as MNHEY and CDR2 as SVGAGI. DNA for the CDR3: TGTGCCAGCAGTTACTCGTGGGACAGAGAGCGGCCCCAGCATTTT. Its protein product is CASSYSWDRERPQHF.

CDR3 in amino acids: CASSVGVSSGNTIYF. CDR3 coding DNA: TGTGCCAGCAGCGTGGGAGTAAGCTCTGGAAACACCATATATTTT. The chain employs TRBV9 and TRBJ1-3, with no clear D. V lost 2 bases to trimming and J lost 0 bases, with 9 bases between them. The length of the CDR3 is 15 residues. Germline CDR1 reads SGDLS; CDR2 reads YYNGEE.

The V gene is TRBV7-8, the J gene TRBJ2-3; the D is unclear. V was shortened by 5 bases and J by 4 bases, with 13 bases between the two germline ends. The V gene's germline CDR1 is SGHVS and CDR2 FQNEAQ. This CDR3 has 14 residues. The CDR3 protein is CASSLTSGSDTQYF. CDR3 DNA: TGTGCCAGCAGCCTGACGTCAGGCTCAGATACGCAGTATTTT.

The chain couples TRBV7-2 to TRBJ2-1; D uncertain. The CDR3 covers 11 residues. The V end lost 3 bases, the J end lost 9 bases, and 6 bases lay between the germline ends. Germline CDR1 is SGHTA and CDR2 is FQGNSA. The CDR3 DNA reads TGTGCCAGCAGCTTGAGTCGTGAGCAGTTCTTC. It encodes CASSLSREQFF.

As to this clonotype: Mismatch with germline at one junction end may stem from a read error. The chain links TRBV7-8 to TRBJ1-5; the match to TRBD1 covers 8 bases. The germline CDR1 and CDR2 sequences are SGHVS and FQNEAQ. CDR3 size: 15 residues. CDR3 loop: CAGSLRPGGSQPQHF. CDR3 nucleotides: TGTGCCGGCAGCTTAAGGCCAGGGGGCAGTCAGCCCCAGCATTTT.

This chain uses TRBV20-1 with TRBJ2-7, with TRBD1 as a possible D gene (7 bases). CDR3 length: 16 residues. V was shortened by 0 bases and J by 3 bases, with 18 bases between the two germline ends. Germline CDR1 reads DFQATT; CDR2 reads SNEGSKA (reference sequence). As DNA, the CDR3 is TGCAGTGCTAGAGATCTGCTGCGGGACAGTTTCTACGAGCAGTACTTC. This encodes CSARDLLRDSFYEQYF.

The chain employs TRBV11-2 and TRBJ1-1; no clear D. CDR1 is SGHAT, CDR2 FQNNGV, per germline. This CDR3 is 13 amino acids long. V lost 8 bases and J 0 bases, leaving 10 bases between the germline ends. The CDR3 DNA reads as TGTGCCAGCGGGGAAGTTTTGAACACTGAAGCTTTCTTT. This sequence encodes CASGEVLNTEAFF.

The chain recombines TRBV5-1 with TRBJ1-1; weak D call: TRBD1 (5 bases). The germline CDR1 and CDR2 sequences are SGHRS and YFSETQ. This CDR3 has 14 amino acids. Trimming left V 5 bases short and J 4 bases short, with 15 bases between. For the CDR3, the DNA is TGCGCCAGCAGTTCATCTTCAGGGAGCACTGAAGCTTTCTTT. Translating gives CASSSSSGSTEAFF. Full variable domain (remainder filled in from reference TRBV5-1 and TRBJ1-1): KAGVTQTPRYLIKTRGQQVTLSCSPISGHRSVSWYQQTPGQGLQFLFEYFSETQRNKGNFPGRFSGRQFSNSRSEMNVSTLELGDSALYLCASSSSSGSTEAFFGQGTRLTVV.

The chain employs TRBV21-1 and TRBJ1-5; the table's TRBD1 call for D was not verified on the DNA. TRBV21-1 constitutes a pseudogene. This CDR3 spans 16 amino acids. The CDR3 protein is CASSKETAGGYRPQHF. The DNA of the CDR3 is TGTGCCAGCAGCAAAGAGACGGCAGGGGGCTATCGGCCCCAGCATTTT.

As for this clonotype: A much larger clone sits a single nucleotide away, making a read error possible. The chain joins TRBV19 to TRBJ1-1; D is possibly TRBD1 (5 bases). CDR3 length equals 14 residues. CDR1 is LNHDA and CDR2 is SQIVND in the germline V gene (reference sequence). The CDR3 here is CVSSSLGTGAEAFF. Written as DNA, the CDR3 is TGTGTCAGTAGCTCTCTGGGGACCGGCGCTGAAGCTTTCTTT.

The sample holds a few counts of this clonotype. V and J are TRBV10-3 and TRBJ1-1; no reliable D call. The germline gives CDR1 ENHRY, CDR2 SYGVKD. This CDR3 region has 16 residues. The V end was cut by 4 bases, the J end by 0 bases, with 15 bases between. The CDR3: CAISVSGFPVNTEAFF. CDR3 in DNA: TGTGCCATCAGTGTTTCGGGATTCCCAGTGAACACTGAAGCTTTCTTT.

The sample holds a few counts of this clonotype. This chain joins TRBV29-1 and TRBJ2-1; D might be TRBD2 (6 bases). The CDR3 has 19 amino acids. CDR1 and CDR2 from the germline V gene are SQVTM and ANQGSEA. V was cut by 1 base and J by 5 bases, with 27 bases left in between. CDR3 amino acids: CSVEVYGGVRQTIHNEQFF. The CDR3 DNA reads as TGCAGCGTTGAAGTCTACGGGGGTGTGCGTCAAACCATACACAATGAGCAGTTCTTC.

The V and J genes are TRBV11-3 and TRBJ2-3; D remains unclear. The V gene's germline CDR1 is SGHNT and CDR2 YENEEA. CDR3 length equals 14 residues. V was trimmed by 2 bases and J by 3 bases, leaving 9 bases between them. The CDR3 loop reads CASSLSSQTDTQYF. Here the CDR3 DNA reads TGTGCCAGCAGCTTATCATCCCAAACAGATACGCAGTATTTT.

V is TRBV10-3 and J is TRBJ1-1, with 8 bases matching TRBD1. The ends lost 10 bases at V and 10 bases at J; junction bases unmatched: 14. This CDR3 comprises 13 residues. CDR1 is ENHRY, CDR2 SYGVKD, per germline. The CDR3 loop reads CATPGQANVRAFF. The CDR3 nucleotides are TGTGCCACGCCGGGACAGGCGAACGTGAGAGCTTTCTTT.

The rearrangement links TRBV20-1 to TRBJ1-1; maybe TRBD1 (5 bases). V lost 3 bases to trimming and J lost 0 bases, with 14 bases between them. In germline, CDR1 is DFQATT, CDR2 SNEGSKA (reference sequence). The CDR3 extends over 15 amino acids. The CDR3 DNA follows: TGCAGTGCTAGGACCGCGGGACGGCTGAACACTGAAGCTTTCTTT. Protein product: CSARTAGRLNTEAFF.

The chain recombines TRBV25-1 with TRBJ1-5; D gene ambiguous. With 6 bases removed from V and 5 bases from J, the gap between germline ends came to 14 bases. The V gene's germline CDR1 is MGHDK and CDR2 SYGVNS. The CDR3 extends over 14 amino acids. In DNA form, the CDR3 reads TGTGCCAGCAGCCCGGACCGTATCGATCAGCCCCAGCATTTT. Amino acids: CASSPDRIDQPQHF.

The chain recombines TRBV29-1 with TRBJ2-2; a possible D gene is TRBD1 (6 bases). This CDR3 region has 14 residues. V lost 2 bases, J lost 1 base, and 8 bases lay in between. Germline V CDR1 and CDR2: SQVTM, ANQGSEA. As DNA, the CDR3 is TGCAGCGTTGAACAGGGGTGGAACACCGGGGAGCTGTTTTTT. This codes for CSVEQGWNTGELFF.